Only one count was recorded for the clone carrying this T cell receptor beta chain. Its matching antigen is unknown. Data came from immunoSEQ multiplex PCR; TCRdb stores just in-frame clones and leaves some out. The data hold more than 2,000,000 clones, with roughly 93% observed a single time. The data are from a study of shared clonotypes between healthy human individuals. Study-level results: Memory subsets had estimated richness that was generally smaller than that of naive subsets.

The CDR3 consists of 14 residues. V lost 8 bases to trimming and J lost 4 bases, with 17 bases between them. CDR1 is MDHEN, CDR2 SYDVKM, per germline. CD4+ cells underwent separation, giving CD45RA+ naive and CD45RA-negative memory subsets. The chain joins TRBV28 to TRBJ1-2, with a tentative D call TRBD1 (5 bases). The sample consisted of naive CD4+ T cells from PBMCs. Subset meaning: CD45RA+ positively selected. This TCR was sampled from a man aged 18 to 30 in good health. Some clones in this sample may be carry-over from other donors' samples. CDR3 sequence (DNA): TGTGCCAGCTACGGGGCAGGGAGGGCCTATGGCTACACCTTC. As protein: CASYGAGRAYGYTF.